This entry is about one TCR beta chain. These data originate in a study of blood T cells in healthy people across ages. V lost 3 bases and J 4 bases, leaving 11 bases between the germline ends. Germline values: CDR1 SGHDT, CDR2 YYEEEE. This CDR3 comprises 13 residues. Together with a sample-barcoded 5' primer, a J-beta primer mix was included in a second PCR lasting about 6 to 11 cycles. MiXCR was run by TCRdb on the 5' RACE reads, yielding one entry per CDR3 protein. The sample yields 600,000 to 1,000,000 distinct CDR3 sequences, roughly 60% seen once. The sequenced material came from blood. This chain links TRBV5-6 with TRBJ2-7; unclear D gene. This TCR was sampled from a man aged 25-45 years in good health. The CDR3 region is CASSYQDRYEQYF. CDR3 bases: TGTGCCAGCAGCTACCAGGACCGATACGAGCAGTACTTC.